This T cell receptor beta chain derives from a study of shared clonotypes between healthy human individuals (TCRdb year 2020). General notes on the study: The cohort comprised two women and a few men aged 18 to 49 years. For each donor, CD4 naive and CD4 memory were each run on three plates, CD8 naive on two plates, and CD8 memory on one plate. The study deeply sequenced blood TCR repertoires of five healthy adults to estimate repertoire size and the extent of clonotype sharing between individuals. Different laboratories and diverse techniques were used to prepare libraries and sequence TCR repertoires, to increase sequencing depth and limit assay-specific biases. Per donor, leukapheresis produced somewhere between about 0.85 and 9.5 billion PBMCs.

The investigation overall reported the following: Rarefaction of sorted-subset datasets indicated incomplete sequencing despite the large sequencing depth. Across a few donors, 4.5% to 6.5% of naive CD4, approximately 4% of naive CD8, under 2.5% of memory CD4, and under 0.45% of memory CD8 clonotypes were shared. Higher generation probabilities were observed for clonotypes shared by all four sorted-subset donors than for non-shared clonotypes. Estimated clonotype richness was generally larger for naive than for memory subsets. Pairwise subsampling led to the expectation that sequencing depth would affect the degree of clonotype sharing among donors. Because the study included only a small number of donors, the genetic and exposure-history diversity represented was limited. Sampling was restricted to blood, and TCR repertoires in tissue are likely to differ from TCR repertoires in blood.

The CDR3 goes from the cysteine to the phenylalanine over 15 residues. Of all the DNA, just the CDR3 is kept, 45 bases in frame from base 1. From the germline V gene, CDR1 is MDHEN and CDR2 is SYDVKM. Relative to germline, V is missing 5 bases and J is missing 4 bases, with 6 bases of the junction outside any gene match. Regarding this clone: Its antigen is not yet known. Base qualities are not provided; no much larger clone lies one nucleotide away.

Using the deep immunoSEQ assay, multiplex PCR amplified TCR CDR3 regions from genomic DNA. Extracted genomic DNA from each cell subset was distributed evenly across all wells of several immunoSEQ 96-well plates, and each plate was treated as a replicate. For sorted subsets, approximately 190 ng of genomic DNA, equivalent to around 30,000 T cell genomes, went into each replicate PCR. Purified libraries were measured with a Qubit 3.0 fluorometer, size-checked on a Bioanalyzer 2100, and measured again with the KAPA Library Quantification kit. Each immunoSEQ 96-well plate was sequenced on its own single-read 150-cycle Illumina NextSeq 550 flow cell. Per the source publication's procedure: Because the immunoSEQ output held only junctional sequences and lacked quality scores, the filtering could not match the filtering applied to full-length reads. To assign V/J genes and CDR3, sequences were annotated against IMGT germline references using PyIR, a Python wrapper for IgBLAST v1.9. Any read was removed if the V/J assignment was weak (E-value above 1e-6), the CDR3 was missing, or the read contained stop codons, out-of-frame junctions, or ambiguous translated residues. A V3J clonotype was defined by an identical inferred V gene, J gene, and CDR3 amino acid sequence. The percentage overlap between two repertoires was calculated by dividing the number of shared unique clonotypes by the size of the smaller repertoire. Three approaches were used to assess repertoire richness: RTK rarefaction, the Chao1 estimator, and Recon v2.1 estimates of unobserved clonotypes. OLGA was used to compute generation probabilities for all TCRbeta clonotypes that the gDNA method yielded from a few donors. Here the immuneACCESS table is served through TCRdb, limited to in-frame sequences with V and J called. Missing clones are a known gap in these copies; in checked studies unresolved V genes cover under half, and the rest lacks a known reason. The DNA was the basis for D and trimming; V, J and clone size are from that table. Here the sample has 1.5 million to 2.5 million clones; 85% to 95% occur a single time. More than 0.95% of the sample lies in the top ten.

CD8 naive samples were obtained by positive selection for CCR7 among CD45RO-negative cells, yielding a CD45RA+CCR7+ population from which TemRA cells were excluded. Donors were healthy HIV-negative adults with no recently reported acute infections or vaccinations. Every donor was a Caucasian adult residing in Nashville, Tennessee, USA. Blood was collected by leukapheresis, and PBMCs were isolated by Ficoll-Histopaque density gradient centrifugation and then cryopreserved in liquid nitrogen vapor phase. Purity and quantity of every magnetically sorted T cell population were checked by analytical flow cytometry. Genomic DNA was isolated from every sorted fraction and measured by UV absorbance on a Nanodrop 2000c.

The chain uses TRBV28 and TRBJ1-4; TRBD1 fits 8 bases in the junction. This sequence was found in a man in his late teens or twenties in good health. Sequencing was done on a sample of naive CD8+ T cells sorted from blood. Interpreted using the paper, the cell subset or site label stands for: CD45RA+CCR7+. CDR3 sequence: CASSPQGALNEKLFF. At the DNA level, the sequence is TGTGCCAGCAGTCCCCAGGGGGCGCTTAATGAAAAACTGTTTTTT.